The 25 T cell receptor beta chains given below trace back to one sample, sequenced in a study of OX40 agonist ivuxolimab in advanced cancers. Assay used: immunoSEQ multiplex PCR; TCRdb lists only in-frame clones, some missing. The sample lists around 10,000 clones; about 66% were seen once. Sequencing used CD4+ or CD8+ T cells sorted from blood, obtained in a trial of the OX40 agonist ivuxolimab. These receptors were obtained from an adult with an advanced solid tumor such as melanoma, head and neck, liver or kidney cancer.

The chain employs TRBV7-9 and TRBJ2-7; D unclear. In germline, CDR1 is SEHNR, CDR2 FQNEAQ (reference sequence). Trimming left V 2 bases short and J 5 bases short, with 4 bases between. The CDR3 has 11 residues. The CDR3 DNA is TGTGCCAGCAGCTTAAGCGACGAGCAGTACTTC. Its protein product is CASSLSDEQYF.

This chain connects TRBV11-2 to TRBJ1-5; possible D gene TRBD1, 6 bases. CDR3 length equals 13 residues. The germline V and J ends were trimmed by 6 bases and 5 bases, with 11 bases remaining between them. CDR1 and CDR2 (germline): SGHAT, FQNNGV. For the CDR3, the DNA is TGTGCCAGCAGAGGGGGATGGGATCAGCCCCAGCATTTT. It encodes CASRGGWDQPQHF.

On this clone itself: This sample also contains other DNA sequences that code for the same CDR3. The chain links TRBV19 to TRBJ2-1; D might be TRBD1 or TRBD2, each matching 7 bases. In germline, CDR1 is LNHDA, CDR2 SQIVND (reference sequence). The CDR3 loop spans 12 amino acids. V was clipped by 7 bases and J by 8 bases, with 12 bases between them. CDR3 DNA sequence: TGTGCCAGTACCCCAGGGGGGGATGAGCAGTTCTTC. It is translated as CASTPGGDEQFF.

This clone was counted once. The rearrangement uses TRBV29-1 and TRBJ2-3, with TRBD2 matching 11 bases. After removal of 5 bases from V and 3 bases from J, the junction contained 10 bases not matched to a gene. This CDR3 is 16 amino acids long. Germline values: CDR1 SQVTM, CDR2 ANQGSEA. CDR3 residues: CSVHTTSGSLTDTQYF. The CDR3 DNA reads as TGCAGCGTTCACACAACTAGCGGGAGTTTGACAGATACGCAGTATTTT.

The chain couples TRBV4-3 to TRBJ2-6; 7 nucleotides line up with TRBD1. The V and J ends lost 0 bases and 4 bases, in that order; junction bases with no gene match: 9. Germline V lookup: CDR1 LGHNA, CDR2 YSLEER. This CDR3 has 18 residues. The DNA for the CDR3 is TGCGCCAGCAGCCAAGACGCAGTAGGGGGCCGAGGGGCCAACGTCCTGACTTTC. It specifies CASSQDAVGGRGANVLTF.

The chain couples TRBV5-1 to TRBJ2-2; TRBD1 agrees at 9 bases. CDR1 is SGHRS and CDR2 is YFSETQ in the germline V gene. With V trimmed by 0 bases and J by 4 bases, 4 bases remained unmatched. CDR3 size: 16 residues. The CDR3: CASSLGQGVITGELFF. Written as DNA, the CDR3 is TGCGCCAGCAGCTTGGGACAGGGGGTAATCACCGGGGAGCTGTTTTTT.

The V gene is TRBV6-1, the J gene TRBJ1-5; 10 positions match TRBD1. CDR3 size: 13 residues. After removal of 10 bases from V and 5 bases from J, the junction contained 5 bases not matched to a gene. Germline lookup yields CDR1 MNHNS and CDR2 SASEGT. CDR3 in DNA: TGTGCCATCAGACAGGGGGCGGATCAGCCCCAGCATTTT. Its protein is CAIRQGADQPQHF.

This clone was observed once. This chain connects TRBV9 to TRBJ2-1, with 7 positions matching TRBD2. This CDR3 is built from 16 residues. Germline V lookup: CDR1 SGDLS, CDR2 YYNGEE. Trimming took 3 bases from V and 7 from J; bases not matched to a gene: 13. This CDR3 reads CASSAPAGQAGNEQFF. Here the CDR3 DNA reads TGTGCCAGCAGCGCACCAGCGGGCCAAGCGGGGAATGAGCAGTTCTTC.

This clone was recorded only once. V usage is TRBV5-8 and J usage is TRBJ1-3, with 7 bases matching TRBD1. The J segment lost 4 bases and the V segment lost 1 base, leaving 17 bases of the junction unmatched. The CDR3 length is 19 residues. CDR1 and CDR2 from the germline V gene are SGHTS and YDEGEE. In nucleotides, the CDR3 is TGTGCCAGCAGCTTGTCCGCGGGTGATGACAGGGAGCGCGGAAACACCATATATTTT. Translation gives CASSLSAGDDRERGNTIYF.

The sample holds a few counts of this clone. V gene TRBV5-1 combines with J gene TRBJ2-7, with D perhaps TRBD1 or TRBD2 (6 bases each). Trimming stripped 2 bases from V and 0 bases from J, with 18 bases between. The CDR3 loop spans 17 amino acids. Germline assignment: CDR1 SGHRS and CDR2 YFSETQ. The CDR3 region is CASSFGTGGFPSYEQYF. In DNA, the CDR3 is TGCGCCAGCAGCTTCGGGACTGGGGGCTTTCCCTCCTACGAGCAGTACTTC.

This clone was picked up one time. The chain recombines TRBV30 with TRBJ2-7, with D perhaps matching TRBD1 (6 bases). The CDR3 spans 13 residues. V was pared by 0 bases and J by 6 bases, with 12 bases between. Germline V gene data show CDR1 as GTSNPN and CDR2 as SVGIG (reference sequence). CDR3 region: CAWSVGRGFEQYF. CDR3 sequence (DNA): TGTGCCTGGAGTGTAGGCAGGGGATTCGAGCAGTACTTC.

The rearrangement joins TRBV19 to TRBJ2-1; a possible D gene is TRBD1 (5 bases). This CDR3 region has 14 residues. The germline V and J ends were trimmed by 5 bases and 2 bases, with 10 bases remaining between them. CDR1 and CDR2 from the germline V gene are LNHDA and SQIVND (reference sequence). CDR3 nucleotide sequence: TGTGCCAGTAGTGGCAGGGTGACCTACAATGAGCAGTTCTTC. It translates to CASSGRVTYNEQFF.

This chain uses TRBV12-5 with TRBJ2-7, with 7 bases that match TRBD2. The germline gives CDR1 LGHNT, CDR2 FRNRAP. With V trimmed by 3 bases and J by 7 bases, 3 bases remained unmatched. This CDR3 is built from 12 residues. CDR3 bases: TGTGCTAGTGGTTTCGCCGGGGGGGAGCAGTACTTC. Translating gives CASGFAGGEQYF.

The chain employs TRBV19 and TRBJ2-7; unclear D gene. CDR1 LNHDA and CDR2 SQIVND come from the germline V gene (reference sequence). CDR3 length: 13 amino acids. V was shortened by 3 bases and J by 6 bases, with 12 bases between the two germline ends. CDR3 in amino acids: CASSIATWGEQYF. The CDR3 DNA follows: TGTGCCAGTAGTATCGCGACCTGGGGCGAGCAGTACTTC.

V and J are TRBV11-1 and TRBJ2-4; the D gene is possibly TRBD2 (6 bases). Germline assignment: CDR1 SGHAT and CDR2 FQDESV (reference sequence). CDR3 size: 15 residues. Trimming removed 3 bases from V and 9 bases from J, with 18 bases in between. Written as DNA, the CDR3 is TGTGCCAGCAGCTTCGGCTTGGGAGGCGTCGGCATTCAGTACTTC. It translates to CASSFGLGGVGIQYF.

J is TRBJ2-7 and V is TRBV19, with 8 nucleotides matching TRBD1. This CDR3 has 16 amino acids. Germline trimming cut 3 bases from V and 0 bases from J; bases unmatched to any gene: 7. Germline values: CDR1 LNHDA, CDR2 SQIVND (reference sequence). CDR3: CASSITGGLSSYEQYF. The DNA for the CDR3 is TGTGCCAGTAGTATTACAGGGGGGCTGAGCTCCTACGAGCAGTACTTC.

V and J are TRBV7-8 and TRBJ2-1; weak D call: TRBD1 (5 bases). In germline, CDR1 is SGHVS, CDR2 FQNEAQ. This CDR3 spans 12 amino acids. Trimming removed 4 bases at V and 7 bases at J, with 8 bases between. In DNA, the CDR3 is TGTGCCAGCAGCTCCAGGGTTAATGAGCAGTTCTTC. Its protein product is CASSSRVNEQFF.

The CDR3 coding sequence is TGTGCCAGCAGCTGGGAATTAGCGGGGTTCACAGATACGCAGTATTTT. This gives the protein CASSWELAGFTDTQYF. The rearrangement links TRBV5-4 to TRBJ2-3; 8 bases map to TRBD2. CDR1 is SGHNT and CDR2 is YYREEE in the germline V gene (reference sequence). The ends lost 3 bases at V and 2 bases at J; junction bases unmatched: 8. CDR3 length equals 16 residues.

In this sample, this clone turned up once. V gene TRBV5-4 combines with J gene TRBJ1-2; 7 nucleotides line up with TRBD1. The germline CDR1 and CDR2 sequences are SGHNT and YYREEE (reference sequence). The junction had 4 bases not matched to a gene; V was cut back by 4 bases and J by 1 base. The CDR3 runs 14 residues. The CDR3 region is CASSRDRDNYGYTF. The CDR3 nucleotides are TGTGCCAGCAGCAGAGACAGGGATAACTATGGCTACACCTTC.

The chain recombines TRBV7-3 with TRBJ2-1, with 8 bases lining up with TRBD2. The germline V gene encodes CDR1 SGHTA and CDR2 FQGTGA. With 4 bases clipped from V and 2 bases from J, the junction kept 7 bases outside the gene matches. The CDR3 runs 16 residues. In DNA, the CDR3 is TGTGCCAGCAGCTCCCCGGGTAGCGGGGCCTACAATGAGCAGTTCTTC. Translating it yields CASSSPGSGAYNEQFF.

V is TRBV6-4 and J is TRBJ2-5; TRBD2 matches 7 bases. With V trimmed by 3 bases and J by 1 base, 5 bases remained unmatched. CDR1 and CDR2 from the germline V gene are MRHNA and SNTAGT. This CDR3 is built from 15 residues. CDR3 in amino acids: CASSEKAGTQETQYF. The CDR3 DNA is TGTGCCAGCAGTGAAAAAGCGGGAACCCAAGAGACCCAGTACTTC.

V usage is TRBV11-2 and J usage is TRBJ2-3; D is unresolved. Germline-derived CDR1 and CDR2 are SGHAT and FQNNGV. Deletions cut 1 base from V and 1 base from J, with 6 bases between. The CDR3 is 14 amino acids. The CDR3 here is CASSLGAGTDTQYF. The CDR3 DNA reads as TGTGCCAGCAGCTTAGGGGCGGGCACAGATACGCAGTATTTT.

This chain connects TRBV5-8 to TRBJ2-7, with TRBD2 matching 12 bases. The CDR3 consists of 16 residues. The germline V gene encodes CDR1 SGHTS and CDR2 YDEGEE. J lost 6 bases, V lost 0 bases, and 7 bases had no gene match. DNA of the CDR3: TGTGCCAGCAGCTTGGATGTGCTAGCGGGAGGGCCCGAGCAGTACTTC. Its translation: CASSLDVLAGGPEQYF. Drawing the rest from reference TRBV5-8 and TRBJ2-7, the complete variable domain is EAGVTQSPTHLIKTRGQQATLRCSPISGHTSVYWYQQALGLGLQFLLWYDEGEERNRGNFPPRFSGRQFPNYSSELNVNALELEDSALYLCASSLDVLAGGPEQYFGPGTRLTVT.

This chain connects TRBV28 to TRBJ1-6, with D maybe TRBD1 (5 bases). The germline V gene encodes CDR1 MDHEN and CDR2 SYDVKM. The CDR3 loop spans 15 amino acids. The V gene lost 6 bases and the J gene lost 3 bases, with 12 bases spanning the gap. The CDR3 reads CASSRRGNYNSPLHF. The CDR3 DNA reads as TGTGCCAGCAGCAGAAGGGGAAACTATAATTCACCCCTCCACTTT. The complete variable domain, with remaining parts taken from reference TRBV28 and TRBJ1-6, reads DVKVTQSSRYLVKRTGEKVFLECVQDMDHENMFWYRQDPGLGLRLIYFSYDVKMKEKGDIPEGYSVSREKKERFSLILESASTNQTSMYLCASSRRGNYNSPLHFGNGTRLTVT.

This clone was seen a handful of times. The V call is TRBV19, the J call TRBJ1-5; 7 positions agree with TRBD1. Germline lookup yields CDR1 LNHDA and CDR2 SQIVND (reference sequence). V dropped 5 bases and J dropped 3; count of bases not matched to a gene: 4. CDR3 length: 14 residues. The CDR3 DNA sequence: TGTGCCAGTAGTGTCCAGGGGGTCAATCAGCCCCAGCATTTT. Amino acids: CASSVQGVNQPQHF.